The 32 T cell receptor beta chains presented below share a single source sample, sequenced in a study of monozygotic twins with cystic fibrosis. Profiled with immunoSEQ multiplex PCR; TCRdb holds only in-frame clones, not every one. The sample lists some 32,000 clones; under 95% were seen once. The sample taken for sequencing was blood. These TCRs come from a girl aged 2-10 years with cystic fibrosis.

The rearrangement joins TRBV5-1 to TRBJ1-1; D possibly corresponds to TRBD1 (5 bases). V was cut by 5 bases and J by 1 base, with 15 bases left in between. The CDR3 has 15 amino acids. Germline V CDR1 and CDR2: SGHRS, YFSETQ. CDR3 in DNA: TGCGCCAGCAGGCCCGGTGCAGGGCAGAACACTGAAGCTTTCTTT. Amino acid sequence: CASRPGAGQNTEAFF.

The chain couples TRBV5-1 to TRBJ2-7; 7 bases line up with TRBD1. Germline trimming cut 3 bases from V and 5 bases from J; bases unmatched to any gene: 8. The germline V gene has CDR1 SGHRS and CDR2 YFSETQ. The CDR3 spans 14 residues. The CDR3: CASSSLTGFNEQYF. DNA for the CDR3: TGCGCCAGCAGCTCCTTGACAGGGTTTAACGAGCAGTACTTC.

The J gene is TRBJ2-5, the V gene TRBV2, with a possible D match to TRBD1 (6 bases). V was shortened by 4 bases and J by 1 base, with 16 bases between the two germline ends. The CDR3 has 16 residues. The V gene's germline CDR1 is SNHLY and CDR2 FYNNEI. The CDR3 nucleotides read TGTGCCAGCAGTGCCCCGGTCCAGGGGAGCCAAGAGACCCAGTACTTC. Protein product: CASSAPVQGSQETQYF.

V is TRBV5-1 and J is TRBJ2-5, with 11 positions matching TRBD2. Germline values: CDR1 SGHRS, CDR2 YFSETQ. CDR3 length: 16 amino acids. V gave up 0 bases and J gave up 5 bases; unmatched junction bases: 6. CDR3 DNA: TGCGCCAGCAGCTTGGAACCGGGACTAGCGGTGGAGACCCAGTACTTC. This gives the protein CASSLEPGLAVETQYF.

The gene calls are TRBV4-2 and TRBJ1-2, with D hard to call. This CDR3 comprises 15 residues. Looked up from germline, CDR1 is LGHNA and CDR2 is YNFKEQ. V shed 4 bases and J shed 0 bases, with 12 bases lying between them. CDR3 sequence: CASSRTTGTNYGYTF. The CDR3 coding sequence is TGTGCCAGCAGCCGGACCACTGGAACTAACTATGGCTACACCTTC.

The V and J genes are TRBV6-5 and TRBJ1-3; no clear D. Trimming removed 5 bases from V and 4 bases from J, with 9 bases in between. CDR3 length: 13 residues. CDR1 and CDR2 from the germline V gene are MNHEY and SVGAGI. The CDR3 region has the DNA TGTGCCAGCAGTCCCGGTGTAGGAAACACCATATATTTT. It codes for CASSPGVGNTIYF.

V usage is TRBV7-6 and J usage is TRBJ1-1; maybe TRBD1 (6 bases). CDR3 length equals 14 residues. With 3 bases removed from V and 3 bases from J, the gap between germline ends came to 11 bases. The germline V gene encodes CDR1 SGHVS and CDR2 FNYEAQ. CDR3 sequence: CASSFGPGDTEAFF. The CDR3 nucleotides read TGTGCCAGCAGCTTCGGTCCAGGGGACACTGAAGCTTTCTTT.

This clone was counted between two and nine times. The rearrangement uses TRBV30 and TRBJ1-1; D remains ambiguous. The CDR3 loop spans 12 amino acids. Trimming removed 2 bases at V and 6 bases at J, with 10 bases between. Per germline, CDR1 GTSNPN and CDR2 SVGIG (reference sequence). CDR3: CAWSNQRAEAFF. The CDR3 DNA reads as TGTGCCTGGAGTAACCAGCGGGCTGAAGCTTTCTTT.

This sequence joins TRBV6-5 and TRBJ2-7; the D gene is possibly TRBD1 (6 bases). Germline V gene lookup returns CDR1 MNHEY and CDR2 SVGAGI. The CDR3 is 12 residues long. Trimming took 5 bases from V and 9 from J, leaving 14 bases between them. Here the CDR3 DNA reads TGTGCCAGCAGTAACAGGGCGGGCGGGCAGTACTTC. It specifies CASSNRAGGQYF.

This chain joins TRBV28 and TRBJ1-2; D gene unclear. The CDR3 spans 13 residues. CDR1 and CDR2 from the germline V gene are MDHEN and SYDVKM. The germline V and J ends were trimmed by 3 bases and 7 bases, with 12 bases remaining between them. The chain's CDR3 is CASSFNTAGGYTF. As DNA, the CDR3 is TGTGCCAGCAGTTTCAACACAGCCGGTGGCTACACCTTC.

In this sample, this clone turned up a few times. The chain combines TRBV28 with TRBJ1-1; the match to TRBD1 covers 10 bases. CDR1 is MDHEN and CDR2 is SYDVKM in the germline V gene. V shed 6 bases and J 0 bases; nucleotides not matched to a gene: 4. There are 15 residues in the CDR3. The CDR3 region has the DNA TGTGCCAGCAGACAGGACAGGGGGATGAACACTGAAGCTTTCTTT. Translation gives CASRQDRGMNTEAFF.

The chain combines TRBV4-2 with TRBJ2-3, with a possible D match to TRBD1 (6 bases). The CDR3 is made up of 16 amino acids. Germline V gene lookup returns CDR1 LGHNA and CDR2 YNFKEQ. V dropped 0 bases and J dropped 3 bases, with 13 bases sitting between them. The CDR3 is CASSQDGPGVTDTQYF. For the CDR3, the DNA is TGTGCCAGCAGCCAAGATGGCCCAGGGGTTACAGATACGCAGTATTTT.

The chain has TRBV7-3 and TRBJ1-4, with D perhaps matching TRBD1 (6 bases). The germline V gene has CDR1 SGHTA and CDR2 FQGTGA. The CDR3 is 13 residues long. The V and J ends lost 5 bases and 12 bases respectively, with 16 bases between them. This chain's CDR3 is CASSTDSPSQLFF. The CDR3 bases are TGTGCCAGCAGCACGGACAGCCCCAGTCAACTGTTTTTT.

The chain has TRBV7-8 and TRBJ1-2; 9 bases match TRBD1. The CDR3 runs to 14 residues. In germline, CDR1 is SGHVS, CDR2 FQNEAQ. V was clipped by 5 bases and J by 8 bases; unmatched bases: 9. CDR3 DNA sequence: TGTGCCAGCAGCGCCTCCGGGACAGGGAACGGCTACACCTTC. Translated: CASSASGTGNGYTF.

The J gene is TRBJ1-2, the V gene TRBV7-9; D is perhaps TRBD1 (5 bases). The CDR3 loop spans 15 amino acids. Trimming took 5 bases from V and 1 from J, leaving 14 bases between them. CDR1 is SEHNR and CDR2 is FQNEAQ in the germline V gene (reference sequence). CDR3 sequence: CASSPVAGVNYGYTF. The CDR3 nucleotides are TGTGCCAGCAGCCCGGTGGCGGGGGTTAACTATGGCTACACCTTC.

The J gene is TRBJ1-3, the V gene TRBV10-2; 9 bases fit TRBD1. V was clipped by 6 bases and J by 4 bases; unmatched bases: 10. CDR1 and CDR2 (germline): WSHSY, SAAADI. The CDR3 sequence is 16 residues long. The CDR3 nucleotides read TGCGCCAGCAGAGACCTACAGGGGGCTTTCGGAAACACCATATATTTT. Protein: CASRDLQGAFGNTIYF.

The chain joins TRBV6-1 to TRBJ1-4; D is ambiguous. This CDR3 region has 15 residues. Germline V gene sequence: CDR1 MNHNS, CDR2 SASEGT. V shed 8 bases and J shed 7 bases, with 20 bases lying between them. CDR3 DNA: TGTGCCAGCCTACCGGCGGACGGCGCTAGTGAAAAACTGTTTTTT. Residues: CASLPADGASEKLFF.

The rearrangement links TRBV28 to TRBJ2-7, with D unresolved. The CDR3 spans 15 residues. V dropped 6 bases and J dropped 7 bases, with 22 bases sitting between them. In germline, CDR1 is MDHEN, CDR2 SYDVKM. DNA of the CDR3: TGTGCCAGCAGCACCCCCCTTAGAGCTACGAGGGAGCAGTACTTC. Translation: CASSTPLRATREQYF. Full variable domain (outside the CDR3, taken from reference TRBV28 and TRBJ2-7): DVKVTQSSRYLVKRTGEKVFLECVQDMDHENMFWYRQDPGLGLRLIYFSYDVKMKEKGDIPEGYSVSREKKERFSLILESASTNQTSMYLCASSTPLRATREQYFGPGTRLTVT.

The rearrangement uses TRBV28 and TRBJ2-5, with TRBD1 matching 8 bases. The CDR3 covers 15 residues. V lost 6 bases and J lost 5; bases outside the gene matches: 11. The germline V gene encodes CDR1 MDHEN and CDR2 SYDVKM. CDR3 sequence: CASRPGQAEAETQYF. CDR3 DNA: TGTGCCAGCAGACCGGGACAGGCCGAGGCCGAGACCCAGTACTTC. The full variable domain, with the rest looked up from reference TRBV28 and TRBJ2-5, is DVKVTQSSRYLVKRTGEKVFLECVQDMDHENMFWYRQDPGLGLRLIYFSYDVKMKEKGDIPEGYSVSREKKERFSLILESASTNQTSMYLCASRPGQAEAETQYFGPGTRLLVL.

The chain has TRBV19 and TRBJ2-2, with D perhaps TRBD2 (5 bases). Germline loops: CDR1 LNHDA, CDR2 SQIVND (reference sequence). The ends were cut back, 9 bases at V and 1 base at J, with 18 bases in the middle. The CDR3 loop spans 16 amino acids. The CDR3 loop reads CASSPGRRVNTGELFF. CDR3 in DNA: TGTGCCAGCTCCCCGGGGAGACGGGTGAACACCGGGGAGCTGTTTTTT. The full variable domain, rest sourced from reference TRBV19 and TRBJ2-2, is DGGITQSPKYLFRKEGQNVTLSCEQNLNHDAMYWYRQDPGQGLRLIYYSQIVNDFQKGDIAEGYSVSREKKESFPLTVTSAQKNPTAFYLCASSPGRRVNTGELFFGEGSRLTVL.

The rearrangement joins TRBV30 to TRBJ1-1; D is undetermined. The CDR3 has 16 amino acids. Trimming removed 1 base from V and 4 bases from J, with 19 bases in between. Germline V lookup: CDR1 GTSNPN, CDR2 SVGIG (reference sequence). The CDR3: CAWSADTTQVGTEAFF. Here the CDR3 DNA reads TGTGCCTGGAGTGCAGATACGACCCAGGTGGGCACTGAAGCTTTCTTT.

The V call is TRBV10-3, the J call TRBJ1-4; D not resolved. The germline CDR1 and CDR2 sequences are ENHRY and SYGVKD. Trimming cost V 6 bases and J 12 bases, with 11 bases left between them. The CDR3 spans 11 residues. DNA of the CDR3: TGTGCCATCAGCGGAAACGGCGAACTGTTTTTT. Protein: CAISGNGELFF.

The chain employs TRBV9 and TRBJ2-7, with 7 bases lining up with TRBD2. This CDR3 is built from 14 residues. Germline V lookup: CDR1 SGDLS, CDR2 YYNGEE. V lost 3 bases to trimming and J lost 4 bases; unmatched junction nucleotides: 7. The CDR3 bases are TGTGCCAGCAGCGACCGGGAGGTCCCTTACGAGCAGTACTTC. Its translation is CASSDREVPYEQYF.

This chain connects TRBV2 to TRBJ2-7; D perhaps matches TRBD2 (6 bases). CDR3 length: 16 amino acids. Germline V gene data show CDR1 as SNHLY and CDR2 as FYNNEI. Trimming shortened V by 4 bases and J by 0 bases, and 16 bases separated the two germline ends. CDR3 nucleotides: TGTGCCAGCAGTGGGGGGGACGGGGCGAGCTCCTACGAGCAGTACTTC. It specifies CASSGGDGASSYEQYF.

This sequence joins TRBV18 and TRBJ1-2, with D possibly TRBD1 on 6 matching bases. This CDR3 region has 19 residues. V was trimmed by 2 bases and J by 0 bases, leaving 22 bases between them. Germline loops: CDR1 KGHSH, CDR2 LQKENI. The CDR3 is CASSPNRQEVPPSNYGYTF. The CDR3 region has the DNA TGTGCCAGCTCACCAAATCGACAGGAGGTCCCACCTTCTAACTATGGCTACACCTTC. Full variable domain (missing parts from reference TRBV18 and TRBJ1-2): NAGVMQNPRHLVRRRGQEARLRCSPMKGHSHVYWYRQLPEEGLKFMVYLQKENIIDESGMPKERFSAEFPKEGPSILRIQQVVRGDSAAYFCASSPNRQEVPPSNYGYTFGSGTRLTVV.

This clone appeared once. The chain employs TRBV30 and TRBJ1-3; D is undetermined. There are 13 residues in the CDR3. V shed 4 bases and J shed 2 bases, with 9 bases lying between them. Germline V gives CDR1 GTSNPN, CDR2 SVGIG (reference sequence). DNA of the CDR3: TGTGCCTGGACCCCGGCGCCTGGAAACACCATATATTTT. Residues: CAWTPAPGNTIYF.

The chain employs TRBV5-1 and TRBJ2-3; 8 positions match TRBD1. V was clipped by 0 bases and J by 4 bases; unmatched bases: 4. Germline assignment: CDR1 SGHRS and CDR2 YFSETQ. This CDR3 spans 15 amino acids. CDR3 coding DNA: TGCGCCAGCAGCTTGGAGCGACAGGGGTCAGATACGCAGTATTTT. Translated: CASSLERQGSDTQYF.

The chain joins TRBV2 to TRBJ2-7; D remains unclear. This CDR3 contains 13 residues. Germline-derived CDR1 and CDR2 are SNHLY and FYNNEI. V was pared by 6 bases and J by 0 bases, with 9 bases between. The CDR3 spells CASSQEASYEQYF. The CDR3 DNA follows: TGTGCCAGCAGCCAGGAAGCCTCCTACGAGCAGTACTTC.

The rearrangement uses TRBV11-2 and TRBJ1-3; D unresolved. The CDR3 covers 14 residues. Germline lookup yields CDR1 SGHAT and CDR2 FQNNGV. V was trimmed by 1 base and J by 4 bases, leaving 8 bases between them. CDR3 sequence: CASSLGASGNTIYF. Here the CDR3 DNA reads TGTGCCAGCAGCTTAGGGGCATCAGGAAACACCATATATTTT.

The CDR3 protein is CAWSVGGGGGYGYTF. The CDR3 DNA is TGTGCCTGGAGTGTTGGAGGAGGGGGCGGGTATGGCTACACCTTC. The chain uses TRBV30 and TRBJ1-2; 7 nucleotides agree with TRBD1. The CDR3 length is 15 residues. Unmatched junction bases numbered 9, after V lost 0 bases and J lost 5 bases. Germline CDR1 reads GTSNPN; CDR2 reads SVGIG (reference sequence).

V usage is TRBV11-2 and J usage is TRBJ2-5; the D gene is possibly TRBD1 (6 bases). The CDR3 has 16 residues. CDR1 is SGHAT, CDR2 FQNNGV, per germline. V lost 3 bases, J lost 4 bases, and 18 bases lay in between. CDR3 nucleotide sequence: TGTGCCAGCAGCTTCTTAAGCGGCCTAGGGGGAGAGACCCAGTACTTC. Its protein is CASSFLSGLGGETQYF.

The V gene is TRBV6-5, the J gene TRBJ2-5; 9 bases align to TRBD2. Unmatched junction bases numbered 6, after V lost 4 bases and J lost 3 bases. CDR1 and CDR2 (germline): MNHEY, SVGAGI. CDR3 length equals 15 residues. Written as DNA, the CDR3 is TGTGCCAGCAGTTCCAGCGGGAGGCTGGAAGAGACCCAGTACTTC. The encoded protein is CASSSSGRLEETQYF.